These 16 T cell receptor beta chains share one sample of origin, sequenced in a study of blood T cell repertoires in COVID-19. Only in-frame clones appear in the TCRdb table, and some are missing; sequencing was by immunoSEQ multiplex PCR. In the table there are about 120,000 clones, nearly 90% of which are singletons. The sample consisted of peripheral blood. The receptors were sampled from a woman in her sixties or seventies with COVID-19, enrolled during active disease.

The rearrangement uses TRBV4-1 and TRBJ2-1, with 8 bases fitting TRBD2. The V gene's germline CDR1 is MGHRA and CDR2 YSYEKL. This CDR3 is 14 amino acids long. The J segment lost 3 bases and the V segment lost 6 bases, leaving 4 bases of the junction unmatched. The CDR3 coding sequence is TGCGCCAGCAGTCTACTAGCGGACTACAATGAGCAGTTCTTC. Translated: CASSLLADYNEQFF.

The genes are TRBV10-3 and TRBJ1-2; 7 bases match TRBD1. V was clipped by 8 bases and J by 5 bases; unmatched bases: 8. There are 13 residues in the CDR3. Germline CDR1 reads ENHRY; CDR2 reads SYGVKD. The CDR3 DNA reads TGTGCCATCCACCCCGGGACAGATTATGGCTACACCTTC. The encoded protein is CAIHPGTDYGYTF.

The DNA for the CDR3 is TGTGCCAGCAGCTACACCCGGGACAGGGGAAACGACGAGCAGTACTTC. Residues: CASSYTRDRGNDEQYF. This rearrangement joins TRBV11-3 to TRBJ2-7, with 10 bases lining up with TRBD1. The trim removed 4 bases at V and 5 bases at J, leaving 11 bases unmatched. The CDR3 is made up of 16 amino acids. CDR1 is SGHNT and CDR2 is YENEEA in the germline V gene.

The V gene is TRBV11-3, the J gene TRBJ1-1; D may be TRBD1 (5 bases). The CDR3 spans 17 residues. The V end lost 2 bases, the J end lost 1 base, and 17 bases lay between the germline ends. Germline CDR1 is SGHNT and CDR2 is YENEEA. This chain's CDR3 is CASSLTYVETENTEAFF. The CDR3 DNA reads TGTGCCAGCAGCTTAACATATGTCGAGACAGAGAACACTGAAGCTTTCTTT. Variable domain in full (rest from reference TRBV11-3 and TRBJ1-1): EAGVVQSPRYKIIEKKQPVAFWCNPISGHNTLYWYLQNLGQGPELLIRYENEEAVDDSQLPKDRFSAERLKGVDSTLKIQPAELGDSAVYLCASSLTYVETENTEAFFGQGTRLTVV.

The chain employs TRBV6-6 and TRBJ1-5; 8 nucleotides match TRBD1. Trimming took 6 bases from V and 3 from J; bases not matched to a gene: 10. The CDR3 extends over 16 amino acids. Germline loops: CDR1 MNHNY, CDR2 SVGAGI (reference sequence). CDR3 sequence (DNA): TGTGCCAGCAGCAAACTACAGGGGGGGAACAATCAGCCCCAGCATTTT. Its translation is CASSKLQGGNNQPQHF.

The rearrangement links TRBV6-5 to TRBJ2-3; D not resolved. This CDR3 contains 14 residues. Per germline, CDR1 MNHEY and CDR2 SVGAGI. V lost 0 bases and J 2 bases, leaving 6 bases between the germline ends. The CDR3 bases are TGTGCCAGCAGTTACTCATCCATCACAGATACGCAGTATTTT. Translating gives CASSYSSITDTQYF.

This clone appeared once. The chain joins TRBV7-2 to TRBJ1-4; perhaps TRBD1 as D (6 bases). Germline assignment: CDR1 SGHTA and CDR2 FQGNSA. The CDR3 sequence is 16 residues long. Trimming removed 1 base from V and 8 bases from J, with 17 bases in between. Written as DNA, the CDR3 is TGTGCCAGCAGCTTAGGAGGTGGGGGGGCTCGCGAAAAACTGTTTTTT. It is translated as CASSLGGGGAREKLFF.

This clone is a singleton in its sample. The chain couples TRBV6-6 to TRBJ1-5; 8 bases are a match to TRBD1. Germline lookup yields CDR1 MNHNY and CDR2 SVGAGI (reference sequence). The CDR3 spans 15 residues. J gave up 9 bases and V 6 bases, and 13 bases lay outside the gene matches. The CDR3 here is CASRDREATLRPQHF. CDR3 DNA sequence: TGTGCCAGCAGGGACAGGGAGGCTACCCTTCGGCCCCAGCATTTT.

The chain uses TRBV6-1 and TRBJ2-3; D may be TRBD1 (6 bases). CDR3 length equals 15 residues. Germline V gene sequence: CDR1 MNHNS, CDR2 SASEGT. V shed 3 bases and J shed 5 bases, with 15 bases lying between them. The CDR3 sequence: CASSEAQGVGDTQYF. Written as DNA, the CDR3 is TGTGCCAGCAGTGAGGCACAGGGCGTAGGAGATACGCAGTATTTT.

The V and J genes are TRBV29-1 and TRBJ1-4, with D tentatively TRBD1 (6 bases). Germline assignment: CDR1 SQVTM and CDR2 ANQGSEA. This CDR3 has 13 residues. V was shortened by 4 bases and J by 8 bases, with 14 bases between the two germline ends. The CDR3 loop reads CSVGQAANEKLFF. The CDR3 DNA sequence: TGCAGCGTTGGACAGGCCGCCAACGAAAAACTGTTTTTT.

This rearrangement joins TRBV5-1 to TRBJ2-1, with TRBD1 identical over 9 bases. Germline trimming cut 2 bases from V and 3 bases from J; bases unmatched to any gene: 18. In germline, CDR1 is SGHRS, CDR2 YFSETQ. The CDR3 consists of 20 residues. The CDR3 DNA reads TGCGCCAGCAGCTTTACCTTACGGGACCCCGGGACAGGGTTCTACAATGAGCAGTTCTTC. As protein: CASSFTLRDPGTGFYNEQFF.

Written as DNA, the CDR3 is TGCAGCGTCCGCCGACAGGGGGTAGAGACCCAGTACTTC. Translation gives CSVRRQGVETQYF. This rearrangement joins TRBV29-1 to TRBJ2-5, with 9 nucleotides matching TRBD1. V shed 6 bases, J shed 4 bases, and the junction held 6 bases outside the gene matches. Germline V gives CDR1 SQVTM, CDR2 ANQGSEA. The CDR3 has 13 amino acids.

This rearrangement joins TRBV6-5 to TRBJ1-2; 7 bases map to TRBD1. The V segment lost 2 bases and the J segment 7 bases; nucleotides outside the gene matches: 7. This CDR3 is built from 14 residues. CDR1 and CDR2 from the germline V gene are MNHEY and SVGAGI. The CDR3 loop is CASSYTRQGGGYTF. CDR3 bases: TGTGCCAGCAGTTACACCCGACAGGGCGGTGGCTACACCTTC.

The J gene is TRBJ1-2, the V gene TRBV3-1 (or the pseudogene TRBV3-2); D remains ambiguous. The CDR3 is 16 amino acids. Germline V gene data show CDR1 as LGHDT and CDR2 as YNNKEL (reference sequence). Trimming pared 2 bases from V and 8 bases from J, leaving 21 bases between. Written as DNA, the CDR3 is TGTGCCAGCAGCCAATCGTGGGTACCAGGTTTAGGAGGCTACACCTTC. Translating gives CASSQSWVPGLGGYTF.

The J gene is TRBJ2-5, the V gene TRBV5-4; 8 bases map to TRBD2. The germline V gene encodes CDR1 SGHNT and CDR2 YYREEE (reference sequence). V lost 2 bases to trimming and J lost 5 bases; unmatched junction nucleotides: 8. The CDR3 totals 15 residues. The CDR3 sequence: CASSFGGTRRETQYF. The CDR3 DNA is TGTGCCAGCAGCTTTGGGGGGACTAGGAGGGAGACCCAGTACTTC.

The chain employs TRBV19 and TRBJ1-6, with TRBD1 identical over 9 bases. The CDR3 runs 15 residues. Germline loops: CDR1 LNHDA, CDR2 SQIVND (reference sequence). The V segment lost 8 bases and the J segment 7 bases; nucleotides outside the gene matches: 9. The CDR3 nucleotides read TGTGCCAGTCAACAATCCGGGACAGGGAATTCACCCCTCCACTTT. It yields the protein CASQQSGTGNSPLHF.